These 27 T cell receptor beta chains share one sample of origin, sequenced in a study of shared clonotypes between healthy human individuals. CD45RO-negative cells were positively selected for CCR7, leaving out terminally differentiated effector memory CD45RA+ cells. Profiled with immunoSEQ multiplex PCR; TCRdb holds only in-frame clones, not every one. The sample records roughly 2.1 million clones, around 93% being singletons. Sequences were obtained from naive CD8+ T cells from PBMCs. The receptor source for this set is a man between 18 and 35 years old in good health. Some clones in this sample may be carry-over from other donors' samples.

In its sample, this clone was seen once. The DNA of the CDR3 is TGTGCCAGCAGGTTGGACGGCTCCTACGAGCAGTACTTC. Its protein product is CASRLDGSYEQYF. The gene calls are TRBV14 and TRBJ2-7, with D hard to call. V gave up 6 bases and J gave up 0 bases, with 9 bases separating them. Germline V gives CDR1 SGHDN, CDR2 FVKESK. CDR3 length: 13 amino acids.

The sample holds a few counts of this clone. The rearrangement links TRBV7-9 to TRBJ1-5, with D perhaps TRBD1 (5 bases). V was shortened by 4 bases and J by 3 bases, with 10 bases between the two germline ends. The germline gives CDR1 SEHNR, CDR2 FQNEAQ (reference sequence). This CDR3 has 14 residues. The CDR3 DNA follows: TGTGCCAGCAGCTCCGGGGCCTACAATCAGCCCCAGCATTTT. Translated: CASSSGAYNQPQHF.

The J gene is TRBJ1-2, the V gene TRBV6-1; D call uncertain. Germline loops: CDR1 MNHNS, CDR2 SASEGT. V was shortened by 1 base and J by 4 bases, with 10 bases between the two germline ends. This CDR3 region has 14 residues. CDR3 nucleotides: TGTGCCAGCAGTGAAGTCGGGGAGTTCTATGGCTACACCTTC. Residues: CASSEVGEFYGYTF.

The table lists this clone with a count of one. The rearrangement links TRBV13 to TRBJ1-4, with 8 bases aligning to TRBD1. The CDR3 is 17 residues long. With V trimmed by 5 bases and J by 0 bases, 8 bases remained unmatched. Germline values: CDR1 PRHDT, CDR2 FYEKMQ (reference sequence). CDR3 DNA: TGTGCCAGCAGCCGACACAGGGGGGAAGCAACTAATGAAAAACTGTTTTTT. This sequence encodes CASSRHRGEATNEKLFF.

V gene TRBV28 combines with J gene TRBJ1-3, with D uncertain. Germline V gene data show CDR1 as MDHEN and CDR2 as SYDVKM. The CDR3 covers 14 residues. Between the trimmed V and J ends, which lost 5 bases and 4 bases, there was a span of 12 bases. The CDR3: CASSHPGRGNTIYF. Written as DNA, the CDR3 is TGTGCCAGCAGTCACCCGGGCCGGGGAAACACCATATATTTT.

This clone was recorded only once. This sequence joins TRBV9 and TRBJ2-2; TRBD2 agrees at 10 bases. Trimming cost V 3 bases and J 0 bases; bases outside gene matches: 5. The CDR3 covers 17 residues. CDR1 is SGDLS, CDR2 YYNGEE, per germline. The CDR3 DNA reads TGTGCCAGCAGCGCGACTAGCGGGTACGCGAACACCGGGGAGCTGTTTTTT. It translates to CASSATSGYANTGELFF.

The chain is built from TRBV7-3 and TRBJ2-7; D gene uncertain. Trimming left V 5 bases short and J 2 bases short, with 16 bases between. The CDR3 is made up of 15 amino acids. The germline CDR1 and CDR2 sequences are SGHTA and FQGTGA. In nucleotides, the CDR3 is TGTGCCAGCAGCCTAAGACCTAGTGCCACCTACGAGCAGTACTTC. It translates to CASSLRPSATYEQYF. Based on the CDR3 plus reference TRBV7-3 and TRBJ2-7, the full variable domain is GAGVSQTPSNKVTEKGKYVELRCDPISGHTALYWYRQSLGQGPEFLIYFQGTGAADDSGLPNDRFFAVRPEGSVSTLKIQRTERGDSAVYLCASSLRPSATYEQYFGPGTRLTVT.

The gene calls are TRBV29-1 and TRBJ1-4; the D is unclear. Trimming pared 7 bases from V and 2 bases from J, leaving 17 bases between. Germline lookup yields CDR1 SQVTM and CDR2 ANQGSEA. The CDR3 is 15 residues long. The CDR3 nucleotides are TGCAGCGCTGCAGAGGGAAGGCTCACTAATGAAAAACTGTTTTTT. Translated, it gives CSAAEGRLTNEKLFF.

As concerns this clone: The sample carries other DNA sequences with the same CDR3. The rearrangement links TRBV27 to TRBJ1-1; TRBD1 aligns across 10 bases. The CDR3 totals 14 residues. Germline loops: CDR1 MNHEY, CDR2 SMNVEV (reference sequence). J was trimmed by 5 bases and V by 4 bases; bases with no gene match: 4. The CDR3 spells CASSSDRGRTEAFF. The CDR3 DNA is TGTGCCAGCAGTTCGGACAGGGGGAGAACTGAAGCTTTCTTT.

This chain joins TRBV27 and TRBJ1-2; D perhaps matches TRBD1 (5 bases). The germline CDR1 and CDR2 sequences are MNHEY and SMNVEV (reference sequence). The V end lost 4 bases, the J end lost 1 base, and 10 bases lay between the germline ends. The CDR3 length is 14 residues. CDR3 coding DNA: TGTGCCAGCAGTTCCAGGGTGTATAACTATGGCTACACCTTC. It translates to CASSSRVYNYGYTF.

In this sample, this clone turned up a few times. At one end, the junction sequence differs from germline, possibly due to a read error. The chain joins TRBV5-1 to TRBJ1-1; D remains unclear. This CDR3 comprises 12 residues. CDR1 and CDR2 from the germline V gene are SGHRS and YFSETQ. CDR3 region: CGPNIMNTEAFF. The CDR3 DNA follows: TGTGGACCTAATATCATGAACACTGAAGCTTTCTTT.

The rearrangement links TRBV27 to TRBJ2-7; 7 bases align to TRBD2. J lost 1 base, V lost 5 bases, and 2 bases had no gene match. Germline values: CDR1 MNHEY, CDR2 SMNVEV (reference sequence). This CDR3 spans 13 amino acids. Written as DNA, the CDR3 is TGTGCCAGCAGTGGGCGGGAGTCCTACGAGCAGTACTTC. This encodes CASSGRESYEQYF.

The CDR3 region has the DNA TGTGCCAGCAGCTTCGCTAGCGGGAGAGGTGATGAGCAGTTCTTC. It translates to CASSFASGRGDEQFF. This chain connects TRBV7-8 to TRBJ2-1; 10 nucleotides line up with TRBD2. The CDR3 spans 15 residues. The germline V gene has CDR1 SGHVS and CDR2 FQNEAQ. Trimming removed 3 bases from V and 8 bases from J; junction bases left unmatched: 7.

The V gene is TRBV7-3, the J gene TRBJ2-7, with TRBD2 as a possible D gene (6 bases). Trimming left V 5 bases short and J 3 bases short, with 14 bases between. The CDR3 has 14 amino acids. Germline CDR1 reads SGHTA; CDR2 reads FQGTGA. In nucleotides, the CDR3 is TGTGCCAGCAGCCCCGAGGCGGGAAACTACGAGCAGTACTTC. It encodes CASSPEAGNYEQYF.

The chain is built from TRBV15 and TRBJ2-1; TRBD2 aligns across 11 bases. The V gene end was trimmed by 2 bases and the J gene end by 0 bases; junction bases not matched to a gene: 9. CDR3 length equals 19 residues. The germline V gene encodes CDR1 LNHNV and CDR2 YYDKDF (reference sequence). The CDR3 sequence: CATSRSGTSGSSSYNEQFF. The CDR3 DNA sequence: TGTGCCACCAGCAGAAGTGGGACTAGCGGATCTTCCTCCTACAATGAGCAGTTCTTC.

V gene TRBV13 combines with J gene TRBJ2-7; D possibly corresponds to TRBD2 (5 bases). Germline V gene data show CDR1 as PRHDT and CDR2 as FYEKMQ (reference sequence). The CDR3 sequence is 12 residues long. Trimming shortened V by 2 bases and J by 7 bases, and 9 bases separated the two germline ends. The CDR3 nucleotides read TGTGCCAGCAGCTTATATGGGAGAGAGCAGTACTTC. Amino acid sequence: CASSLYGREQYF. Combining the CDR3 with reference TRBV13 and TRBJ2-7 gives the whole variable domain AAGVIQSPRHLIKEKRETATLKCYPIPRHDTVYWYQQGPGQDPQFLISFYEKMQSDKGSIPDRFSAQQFSDYHSELNMSSLELGDSALYFCASSLYGREQYFGPGTRLTVT.

The V and J genes are TRBV28 and TRBJ2-7; D uncertain. There are 11 residues in the CDR3. Germline CDR1 is MDHEN and CDR2 is SYDVKM. The V and J ends lost 6 bases and 6 bases respectively, with 9 bases between them. CDR3 residues: CASRSKAEQYF. In DNA, the CDR3 is TGTGCCAGCAGGTCCAAAGCCGAGCAGTACTTC.

The V gene is TRBV28, the J gene TRBJ1-3; a possible D gene is TRBD1 (5 bases). Germline-derived CDR1 and CDR2 are MDHEN and SYDVKM. The length of the CDR3 is 14 residues. Deletions cut 2 bases from V and 8 bases from J, with 13 bases between. The CDR3 here is CASSLPGGWYTIYF. In DNA form, the CDR3 reads TGTGCCAGCAGTTTACCCGGGGGGTGGTACACCATATATTTT.

This clone was seen only once. The V gene is TRBV6-1, the J gene TRBJ2-3; D is perhaps TRBD1 or TRBD2 (6 bases each). The CDR3 runs to 16 residues. CDR1 MNHNS and CDR2 SASEGT come from the germline V gene. Trimming cost V 1 base and J 5 bases, with 16 bases left between them. CDR3 DNA: TGTGCCAGCAGTGAAGACCCCCCGGGGGCGCAAGATACGCAGTATTTT. Translated, it gives CASSEDPPGAQDTQYF.

This clone was observed once. The chain is built from TRBV9 and TRBJ1-2, with 10 bases lining up with TRBD1. The CDR3 runs to 15 residues. Germline loops: CDR1 SGDLS, CDR2 YYNGEE. V lost 3 bases, J lost 8 bases, and 10 bases stayed unmatched. The CDR3 nucleotides read TGTGCCAGCAGCGCCCAGGCGACAGGGGGCACAGGCTACACCTTC. Encoded protein: CASSAQATGGTGYTF. Together with reference TRBV9 and TRBJ1-2, the CDR3 gives the full variable domain: DSGVTQTPKHLITATGQRVTLRCSPRSGDLSVYWYQQSLDQGLQFLIQYYNGEERAKGNILERFSAQQFPDLHSELNLSSLELGDSALYFCASSAQATGGTGYTFGSGTRLTVV.

The gene calls are TRBV9 and TRBJ2-7, with D hard to call. Trimming removed 4 bases from V and 2 bases from J, with 13 bases in between. The germline CDR1 and CDR2 sequences are SGDLS and YYNGEE. The CDR3 is 14 residues long. The CDR3, as DNA: TGTGCCAGCAGCCCCCCCACTGGTCCCTACGAGCAGTACTTC. Translating gives CASSPPTGPYEQYF.

The genes are TRBV5-1 and TRBJ2-7; possibly TRBD1 for D (6 bases). The germline V gene encodes CDR1 SGHRS and CDR2 YFSETQ. The CDR3 sequence is 16 residues long. V was clipped by 4 bases and J by 2 bases, with 19 bases between them. Written as DNA, the CDR3 is TGCGCCAGCAGCGACTCACAGGGCTCCTTCCCCTACGAGCAGTACTTC. Translated: CASSDSQGSFPYEQYF.

The chain joins TRBV7-3 to TRBJ2-6; the match to TRBD1 covers 8 bases. V lost 4 bases, J lost 2 bases, and 10 bases stayed unmatched. Looked up from germline, CDR1 is SGHTA and CDR2 is FQGTGA. The CDR3 spans 18 residues. The CDR3 coding sequence is TGTGCCAGCAGCTACCAGACAGGGGCCCATCCTGGGGCCAACGTCCTGACTTTC. Translating it yields CASSYQTGAHPGANVLTF.

The V and J genes are TRBV10-3 and TRBJ2-5, with D perhaps matching TRBD1 (5 bases). V was clipped by 0 bases and J by 4 bases, with 12 bases between them. Germline V gene lookup returns CDR1 ENHRY and CDR2 SYGVKD. CDR3 length: 15 residues. The CDR3 reads CAISESMQGLETQYF. CDR3 bases: TGTGCCATCAGTGAGTCGATGCAGGGCCTAGAGACCCAGTACTTC.

V gene TRBV4-1 combines with J gene TRBJ2-3, with 13 bases fitting TRBD2. Per germline, CDR1 MGHRA and CDR2 YSYEKL. V shed 4 bases, J shed 1 base, and the junction held 8 bases outside the gene matches. CDR3 length: 18 amino acids. CDR3 DNA sequence: TGCGCCAGCAGCCCGGCGACTAGCGGGAGGAGAGGCACAGATACGCAGTATTTT. Protein product: CASSPATSGRRGTDTQYF.

The V and J genes are TRBV9 and TRBJ2-1; 14 nucleotides align to TRBD2. V gave up 3 bases and J gave up 9 bases; unmatched junction bases: 8. Germline CDR1 is SGDLS and CDR2 is YYNGEE. The CDR3 runs 16 residues. CDR3 bases: TGTGCCAGCAGCGACCACGGGACTAGCGGGAGCAGTGAGCAGTTCTTC. Amino acid sequence: CASSDHGTSGSSEQFF.

Only a few counts were recorded for this clone. V is TRBV6-5 and J is TRBJ1-1; 8 bases map to TRBD1. V was pared by 5 bases and J by 4 bases, with 6 bases of the junction left unmatched. CDR1 is MNHEY and CDR2 is SVGAGI in the germline V gene. The CDR3 is made up of 14 amino acids. CDR3 DNA: TGTGCCAGCAGTAAACAGGGGGAGGTCACTGAAGCTTTCTTT. This translates into CASSKQGEVTEAFF.